Following are 5 T cell receptor beta chains from one sample sequenced in a study of long-term antiretroviral therapy in people with HIV. Running of the v3.0 immunoSEQ assay took place at survey level. TCRdb keeps only in-frame clones here, not all; method: immunoSEQ multiplex PCR. The data show about 23,000 clones, over 75% seen once. The source was unsorted PBMCs, collected 0.3 years after starting antiretroviral therapy. The receptor source for this set is a man aged 50 to 60 with HIV.

The chain carries TRBV6-5 and TRBJ1-1; a possible D gene is TRBD1 (5 bases). V shed 2 bases and J shed 0 bases, with 7 bases lying between them. This CDR3 has 14 residues. CDR1 MNHEY and CDR2 SVGAGI come from the germline V gene. The CDR3 sequence is CASSYDSLNTEAFF. The CDR3 DNA is TGTGCCAGCAGTTACGACAGTTTGAACACTGAAGCTTTCTTT.

This clone was found once. The chain combines TRBV29-1 with TRBJ2-2; 9 bases are shared with TRBD2. V lost 3 bases to trimming and J lost 4 bases; unmatched junction nucleotides: 9. Per germline, CDR1 SQVTM and CDR2 ANQGSEA. The CDR3 spans 16 residues. The CDR3 is CSVDHAGGPGTGELFF. CDR3 in DNA: TGCAGCGTTGATCATGCGGGAGGGCCGGGCACCGGGGAGCTGTTTTTT.

The rearrangement joins TRBV7-2 to TRBJ2-2; D gene uncertain. The germline V gene has CDR1 SGHTA and CDR2 FQGNSA. There are 15 residues in the CDR3. V lost 2 bases, J lost 0 bases, and 7 bases lay in between. In DNA form, the CDR3 reads TGTGCCAGCAGCTTAATGGGCGCGAACACCGGGGAGCTGTTTTTT. It is translated as CASSLMGANTGELFF.

V is TRBV30 and J is TRBJ2-5; 7 bases map to TRBD2. The V gene end was trimmed by 4 bases and the J gene end by 7 bases; junction bases not matched to a gene: 9. This CDR3 has 13 amino acids. Germline values: CDR1 GTSNPN, CDR2 SVGIG (reference sequence). CDR3: CAWTAGEYGTQYF. In DNA form, the CDR3 reads TGTGCCTGGACGGCGGGGGAGTATGGGACCCAGTACTTC.

The J gene is TRBJ2-7, the V gene TRBV7-2, with D possibly being TRBD1 (5 bases). With 2 bases removed from V and 3 bases from J, the gap between germline ends came to 8 bases. The germline gives CDR1 SGHTA, CDR2 FQGNSA. The CDR3 is made up of 13 amino acids. DNA of the CDR3: TGTGCCAGCAGCTTATCAGGGTACTACGAGCAGTACTTC. It encodes CASSLSGYYEQYF.